This entry is about one TCR beta chain. Its antigen is unknown. The repertoire was sequenced with immunoSEQ multiplex PCR; TCRdb's copy has only in-frame clones and lacks some. The sample contains 180,000 or so clones, around nine tenths of which appear only once. V was trimmed by 0 bases and J by 0 bases, leaving 6 bases between them. CDR1 and CDR2 (germline): PRHDT, FYEKMQ (reference sequence). This CDR3 spans 14 amino acids. This sample stems from a study of Ad26.COV2.S vaccination and SARS-CoV-2 variants. Study-wide findings and caveats: Similar non-spike TCR breadth was observed in recipients of vaccine and of placebo. Considerable breadth of spike-specific CD8+ and CD4+ T cell responses has reportedly been documented following vaccination. TCR breadth and depth analyses may have underestimated total T cell responses.

This TCR was sampled from a human donor who had recovered from COVID-19. The J gene is TRBJ2-7, the V gene TRBV13; no reliable D call. This specimen was peripheral blood, taken after recovery from COVID-19. CDR3 nucleotides: TGTGCCAGCAGCTTAGGTCTCAGCTCCTACGAGCAGTACTTC. It encodes CASSLGLSSYEQYF.